Sequencing of this TCR beta chain was carried out in a study of blood T cell repertoires in COVID-19. CDR3 length: 13 residues. V was clipped by 2 bases and J by 7 bases, with 12 bases between them. Germline loops: CDR1 GTSNPN, CDR2 SVGIG (reference sequence). Clones were sequenced by immunoSEQ multiplex PCR, and TCRdb holds only the in-frame ones, with some missing. The table has approximately 210,000 clones, around 92% seen once. The TCR comes from a man aged 25 to 45 with acute or convalescent COVID-19. The rearrangement joins TRBV30 to TRBJ2-1; D remains unclear. The sample comprised peripheral blood. The CDR3 bases are TGTGCCTGGAGTAAAGAGACAAATAATGAGCAGTTCTTC. It encodes CAWSKETNNEQFF.